The 5 T cell receptor beta chains in this list originate from one sample, sequenced in a study of T cell repertoires in cytomegalovirus infection. TCRdb reprocessed the reads via MiXCR and lists one record per CDR3 protein. The top ten hold about 3.9% of the sample, which has about 320,000 distinct CDR3 sequences, roughly 9.5% seen once. Sequencing was carried out using PBMCs. The receptors derive from a human donor in good health (CMV status not recorded). Some clones in this sample may be carry-over from other donors' samples.

The table lists this clonotype with many counts. The chain joins TRBV7-2 to TRBJ2-3; TRBD2 agrees at 10 bases. This CDR3 comprises 16 residues. Germline V gene lookup returns CDR1 SGHTA and CDR2 FQGNSA. With V trimmed by 2 bases and J by 4 bases, 6 bases remained unmatched. CDR3: CASSLKGSGGADTQYF. The CDR3 DNA is TGTGCCAGCAGCTTAAAGGGAAGCGGGGGGGCAGATACGCAGTATTTT.

This clonotype was counted a few times. V and J are TRBV19 and TRBJ2-1; the D is unclear. The CDR3 totals 9 residues. V dropped 7 bases and J dropped 9 bases, with 4 bases sitting between them. The V gene's germline CDR1 is LNHDA and CDR2 SQIVND (reference sequence). The CDR3 region has the DNA TGTGCCAGTATCAGTGAGCAGTTCTTC. Amino acids: CASISEQFF.

V is TRBV14 and J is TRBJ2-7; tentative D call: TRBD2 (6 bases). V was trimmed by 0 bases and J by 6 bases, leaving 15 bases between them. The CDR3 spans 15 residues. CDR1 is SGHDN and CDR2 is FVKESK in the germline V gene. Here the CDR3 DNA reads TGTGCCAGCAGCCAAGAAGGTCAAGGGAGGCTCGAGCAGTACTTC. This sequence encodes CASSQEGQGRLEQYF. Full variable domain (missing parts from reference TRBV14 and TRBJ2-7): EAGVTQFPSHSVIEKGQTVTLRCDPISGHDNLYWYRRVMGKEIKFLLHFVKESKQDESGMPNNRFLAERTGGTYSTLKVQPAELEDSGVYFCASSQEGQGRLEQYFGPGTRLTVT.

This clonotype was seen ten or more times. This rearrangement joins TRBV29-1 to TRBJ1-1, with D hard to call. This CDR3 has 13 residues. V dropped 3 bases and J dropped 0 bases, with 8 bases sitting between them. Germline V gene data show CDR1 as SQVTM and CDR2 as ANQGSEA. The DNA of the CDR3 is TGCAGCGTTGACAGATACATGAACACTGAAGCTTTCTTT. It specifies CSVDRYMNTEAFF.

This clonotype was recorded a few times. CDR3 coding DNA: TGTGCCAGCAGTCGGGTGGGGGCCCGCGTGAACACTGAAGCTTTCTTT. This encodes CASSRVGARVNTEAFF. The chain is built from TRBV28 and TRBJ1-1; weak D call: TRBD1 (6 bases). CDR1 and CDR2 from the germline V gene are MDHEN and SYDVKM. This CDR3 has 16 amino acids. V was cut by 5 bases and J by 0 bases, with 16 bases left in between.